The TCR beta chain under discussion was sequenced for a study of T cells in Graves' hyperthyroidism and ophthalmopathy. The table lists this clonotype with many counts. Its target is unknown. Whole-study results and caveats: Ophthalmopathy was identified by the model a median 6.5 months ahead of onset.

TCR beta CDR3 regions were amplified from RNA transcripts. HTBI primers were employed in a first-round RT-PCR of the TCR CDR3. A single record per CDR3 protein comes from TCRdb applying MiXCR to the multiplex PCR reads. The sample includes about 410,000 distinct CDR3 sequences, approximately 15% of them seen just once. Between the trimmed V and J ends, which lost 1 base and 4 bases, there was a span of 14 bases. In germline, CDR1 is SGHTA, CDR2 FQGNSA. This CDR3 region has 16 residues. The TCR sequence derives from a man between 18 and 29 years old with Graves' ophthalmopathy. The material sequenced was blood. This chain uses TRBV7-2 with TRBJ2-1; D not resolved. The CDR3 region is CASSLGSHSGYNEQFF. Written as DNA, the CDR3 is TGTGCCAGCAGCTTAGGGAGCCACAGTGGGTACAATGAGCAGTTCTTC.